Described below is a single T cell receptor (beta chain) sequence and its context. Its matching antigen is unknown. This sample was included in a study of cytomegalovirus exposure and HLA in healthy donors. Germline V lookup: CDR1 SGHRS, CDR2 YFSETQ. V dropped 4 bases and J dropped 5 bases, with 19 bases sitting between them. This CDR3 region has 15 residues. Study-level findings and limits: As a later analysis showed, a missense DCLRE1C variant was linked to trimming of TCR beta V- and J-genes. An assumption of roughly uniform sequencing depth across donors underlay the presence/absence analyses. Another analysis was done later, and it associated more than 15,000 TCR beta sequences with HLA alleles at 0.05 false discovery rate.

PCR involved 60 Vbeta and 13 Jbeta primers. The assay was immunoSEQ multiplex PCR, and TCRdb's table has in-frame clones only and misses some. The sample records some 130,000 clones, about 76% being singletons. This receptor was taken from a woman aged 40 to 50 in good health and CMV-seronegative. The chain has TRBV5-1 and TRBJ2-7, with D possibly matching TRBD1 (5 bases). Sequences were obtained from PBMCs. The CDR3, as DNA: TGCGCCAGCAGCCCTACGACAGTAAACCGAAACGAGCAGTACTTC. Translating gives CASSPTTVNRNEQYF.